A selection of T cell receptor beta chains follows, all from one sample in a study of shared clonotypes between healthy human individuals. Libraries were prepared by immunoSEQ multiplex PCR; TCRdb keeps only in-frame clonotypes and omits some of them. The sample has 2 million to 2.5 million clones; approximately 95% are singletons. Sequencing was done on a sample of naive CD4+ T cells from PBMCs. These receptors came from a man between 18 and 35 years old in good health. Some clones in this sample may be carry-over from other donors' samples. Each CDR3 is given with its conserved first and last residue. D genes are given only for firm matches. Clone size appears in some rows only: once, few, many, or a class for an expanded clone.

-,11,TRBJ2-5,-,TRBV20-1,CSARDPVGQYF,TGCAGTGCTAGAGATCCGGTAGGCCAGTACTTC
-,17,TRBJ1-1,-,TRBV5-1,CASSLDTSGRGNTEAFF,TGCGCCAGCAGCTTGGATACTAGTGGACGGGGCAACACTGAAGCTTTCTTT
-,16,TRBJ2-7,TRBD2,TRBV6-5,CASSYQSGRVSAEQYF,TGTGCCAGCAGTTACCAAAGCGGGAGGGTTTCGGCCGAGCAGTACTTC
-,13,TRBJ2-5,TRBD1,TRBV6-1,CASHRGLRETQYF,TGTGCCAGCCACAGGGGTCTTCGGGAGACCCAGTACTTC
-,14,TRBJ2-5,-,TRBV10-3,CAISEGGRVETQYF,TGTGCCATCAGTGAGGGGGGCAGGGTGGAGACCCAGTACTTC
-,13,TRBJ2-7,-,TRBV7-2,CASSFGMNYEQYF,TGTGCCAGCAGCTTTGGGATGAACTACGAGCAGTACTTC
few,10,TRBJ1-1,-,TRBV29-1,CSSTDTEAFF,TGCAGCTCCACCGACACTGAAGCTTTCTTT
-,14,TRBJ2-5,TRBD2,TRBV25-1,CASSTSGSAETQYF,TGTGCCAGCAGTACTAGCGGGAGTGCAGAGACCCAGTACTTC
-,15,TRBJ2-3,-,TRBV28,CASSFGQGGTYTQYF,TGTGCCAGCAGTTTTGGACAGGGAGGGACGTATACGCAGTATTTT
once,14,TRBJ2-2,-,TRBV7-6,CASSDPGNTGELFF,TGTGCCAGCAGCGATCCGGGAAACACCGGGGAGCTGTTTTTT
-,13,TRBJ2-7,TRBD2,TRBV9,CASSVGGDYEQYF,TGTGCCAGCAGCGTCGGGGGGGACTACGAGCAGTACTTC
once,14,TRBJ2-1,TRBD1,TRBV9,CASSAGQGNNEQFF,TGTGCCAGCAGCGCGGGACAGGGAAACAATGAGCAGTTCTTC
-,15,TRBJ1-6,-,TRBV28,CASSSWGKSGSPLHF,TGTGCCAGCAGTTCATGGGGGAAGTCAGGTTCACCCCTCCACTTT
-,14,TRBJ2-2,-,TRBV2,CASWPQVNTGELFF,TGTGCCAGCTGGCCACAGGTCAACACCGGGGAGCTGTTTTTT
-,15,TRBJ2-1,TRBD2,TRBV28,CASSPGTSGYNEQFF,TGTGCCAGCAGTCCTGGGACTAGCGGTTACAATGAGCAGTTCTTC
-,16,TRBJ2-1,TRBD1,TRBV5-1,CASSLQLDRGANEQFF,TGCGCCAGCAGCTTGCAGCTGGACAGGGGGGCCAATGAGCAGTTCTTC
-,14,TRBJ2-3,-,TRBV29-1,CSVDRRGDTDTQYF,TGCAGCGTTGATCGACGGGGAGACACAGATACGCAGTATTTT
once,12,TRBJ2-1,-,TRBV29-1,CSVAQGGNEQFF,TGCAGCGTAGCTCAGGGTGGGAATGAGCAGTTCTTC
-,17,TRBJ1-4,TRBD1,TRBV11-2,CASSLPGQGATNEKLFF,TGTGCCAGCAGCTTACCCGGACAGGGGGCAACTAATGAAAAACTGTTTTTT
-,15,TRBJ2-7,-,TRBV11-2,CASSLISGSVYEQYF,TGTGCCAGCAGCTTGATTTCGGGTAGCGTCTACGAGCAGTACTTC
few,14,TRBJ2-7,-,TRBV2,CASIFLSVPYEQYF,TGTGCCAGCATATTCCTCTCCGTTCCGTATGAGCAGTACTTC
-,19,TRBJ1-2,TRBD1,TRBV28,CASSSNRWEDRGNRYGYTF,TGTGCCAGCAGTTCCAACCGTTGGGAGGACAGGGGGAATCGCTATGGCTACACCTTC
-,14,TRBJ2-1,TRBD2,TRBV6-6,CASIGLAGMNEQFF,TGTGCCAGCATAGGACTAGCGGGGATGAATGAGCAGTTCTTC
-,15,TRBJ2-1,-,TRBV6-1,CASSGGLKGFNEQFF,TGTGCCAGCAGTGGAGGACTCAAGGGGTTCAATGAGCAGTTCTTC
few,13,TRBJ1-1,-,TRBV7-3,CASSLLGTTEAFF,TGTGCCAGCAGCTTACTCGGAACAACTGAAGCTTTCTTT
-,15,TRBJ1-1,TRBD1,TRBV10-3,CAISESGTGGTEAFF,TGTGCCATCAGTGAGTCAGGGACAGGGGGCACTGAAGCTTTCTTT
-,15,TRBJ2-3,TRBD2,TRBV5-4,CASSPTSGSGNTQYF,TGTGCCAGCAGCCCGACTAGCGGGAGTGGTAATACGCAGTATTTT
-,16,TRBJ2-2,-,TRBV5-1,CASSLRPLPYTGELFF,TGCGCCAGCAGCTTGCGGCCTTTACCTTACACCGGGGAGCTGTTTTTT
once,14,TRBJ1-1,-,TRBV11-3,CASSSGPGNTEAFF,TGTGCCAGCAGCTCGGGCCCGGGGAACACTGAAGCTTTCTTT
-,17,TRBJ2-5,TRBD2,TRBV4-3,CASSPTRASGYQETQYF,TGCGCCAGCAGCCCTACCAGGGCTAGCGGGTACCAAGAGACCCAGTACTTC
-,18,TRBJ2-1,TRBD2,TRBV4-1,CASSQSFRGGGADNEQFF,TGCGCCAGCAGCCAGTCTTTTCGGGGCGGGGGGGCCGACAATGAGCAGTTCTTC
-,18,TRBJ2-6,TRBD1,TRBV4-1,CASSLGPGQSSGANVLTF,TGCGCCAGCAGCCTCGGGCCGGGACAGAGCTCTGGGGCCAACGTCCTGACTTTC
-,14,TRBJ2-6,-,TRBV5-4,CAGSRVSGANVLTF,TGTGCCGGCTCGAGAGTCTCTGGGGCCAACGTCCTGACTTTC
few,14,TRBJ1-1,-,TRBV2,CASSSGRENTEAFF,TGTGCCAGCAGTTCGGGACGGGAGAACACTGAAGCTTTCTTT
-,14,TRBJ1-2,TRBD1,TRBV7-2,CASSPRTGYYGYTF,TGTGCCAGCAGCCCCCGGACAGGGTACTATGGCTACACCTTC
-,14,TRBJ2-1,TRBD2,TRBV7-3,CASSLGLAPNEQFF,TGTGCCAGCAGCCTCGGACTAGCCCCCAATGAGCAGTTCTTC
-,12,TRBJ1-3,-,TRBV19,CASSAGRHTIYF,TGTGCCAGTAGTGCAGGGCGGCACACCATATATTTT
few,15,TRBJ1-5,TRBD1,TRBV7-6,CASSLGQTPYQPQHF,TGTGCCAGCAGCTTGGGACAGACCCCCTATCAGCCCCAGCATTTT
-,12,TRBJ2-3,-,TRBV5-1,CASSSEGDTQYF,TGCGCCAGCAGCTCGGAGGGTGATACGCAGTATTTT
-,14,TRBJ1-2,TRBD1,TRBV4-1,CASSRIQGADGYTF,TGCGCCAGCAGCCGCATACAGGGGGCGGATGGCTACACCTTC
-,18,TRBJ1-2,-,TRBV5-6,CASSSYGTEIRLFYGYTF,TGTGCCAGCAGCTCCTACGGGACCGAAATACGACTCTTCTATGGCTACACCTTC
few,13,TRBJ2-2,-,TRBV4-1,CASSQDGVGELFF,TGCGCCAGCAGCCAAGACGGGGTCGGGGAGCTGTTTTTT
-,12,TRBJ1-2,-,TRBV5-5,CASSWGGHGYTF,TGTGCCAGCAGCTGGGGTGGGCACGGCTACACCTTC
-,14,TRBJ2-3,TRBD2,TRBV6-1,CASRPGTTTDTQYF,TGTGCCAGCAGGCCCGGGACTACAACAGATACGCAGTATTTT
-,14,TRBJ2-5,TRBD2,TRBV5-1,CASSRTSAEETQYF,TGCGCCAGCAGCAGGACTAGCGCCGAAGAGACCCAGTACTTC